Listed below are T cell receptor beta chains from one sample, sequenced in a study of T cells after yellow fever vaccination. TCRdb re-called the 5' RACE reads with MiXCR, one entry per CDR3 protein. The repertoire has hundreds of thousands of distinct CDR3 sequences, approximately 21% of them found once; the top ten carry more than 13%. The material was PBMCs, obtained 15 days after the yellow fever booster vaccination. The receptors derive from a man aged 25-45 years who received the YFV17D yellow fever vaccine. Each CDR3 is given with its conserved first and last residue. The D gene is left open where the match is weak. Size is omitted from some rows. Given values are once, few, many or a class for expanded clones.

j_gene: TRBJ2-7; v_gene: TRBV7-2; d_gene: TRBD2; abundance: few; CDR3nt: TGTGCCAGCAGAGTCAGCGGGAACTACGAGCAGTACTTC; CDR3aa: CASRVSGNYEQYF
j_gene: TRBJ2-7; v_gene: TRBV18; d_gene: TRBD2; abundance: NA; CDR3nt: TGTGCCAGCTCACCAGGGACTAGCGGGAGGGCCTACGAGCAGTACTTC; CDR3aa: CASSPGTSGRAYEQYF
j_gene: TRBJ1-5; v_gene: TRBV12-3/TRBV12-4; d_gene: TRBD1; abundance: many; CDR3nt: TGTGCCAGCAGTGGGCGGACAGGGAATCTGCCCCAGCATTTT; CDR3aa: CASSGRTGNLPQHF
j_gene: TRBJ2-1; v_gene: TRBV6-4; d_gene: NA; abundance: NA; CDR3nt: TGTGCCAGCAGTGTTCAAGCGGGCTGGGAGCAGTTCTTC; CDR3aa: CASSVQAGWEQFF
j_gene: TRBJ2-1; v_gene: TRBV12-3/TRBV12-4; d_gene: TRBD2; abundance: few; CDR3nt: TGTGCCAGCAGCACTGAAGCGGGAGTTATGTTCTTC; CDR3aa: CASSTEAGVMFF
j_gene: TRBJ2-5; v_gene: TRBV5-1; d_gene: TRBD1; abundance: NA; CDR3nt: TGCGCCAGCAGCACGGGACAGCAAGAGACCCAGTACTTC; CDR3aa: CASSTGQQETQYF
j_gene: TRBJ2-4; v_gene: TRBV7-9; d_gene: TRBD2; abundance: NA; CDR3nt: TGTGCCAGCAGCATAAAGGGGACTAGCGGAAAAAACATTCAGTACTTC; CDR3aa: CASSIKGTSGKNIQYF
j_gene: TRBJ2-7; v_gene: TRBV4-3; d_gene: TRBD1; abundance: few; CDR3nt: TGCGCCAGCAGCCAAAATACGGGACAGGGGTACGAGCAGTACTTC; CDR3aa: CASSQNTGQGYEQYF
j_gene: TRBJ2-3; v_gene: TRBV19; d_gene: NA; abundance: few; CDR3nt: TGTGCCAGTGGACCAGCAAGCACAGATACGCAGTATTTT; CDR3aa: CASGPASTDTQYF
j_gene: TRBJ2-1; v_gene: TRBV19; d_gene: NA; abundance: NA; CDR3nt: TGTGCCGCTCCCGAGGGGCCTTACAATGAGCAGTTCTTC; CDR3aa: CAAPEGPYNEQFF
j_gene: TRBJ1-1; v_gene: TRBV7-2; d_gene: NA; abundance: NA; CDR3nt: TGTGCCAGCAGCTTCCGTACTGAAGCTTTCTTT; CDR3aa: CASSFRTEAFF
j_gene: TRBJ2-5; v_gene: TRBV18; d_gene: TRBD2; abundance: many; CDR3nt: TGTGCCAGCTCACCTCCGAGTTTTTCTAGCGGTAAAGAGACCCAGTACTTC; CDR3aa: CASSPPSFSSGKETQYF
j_gene: TRBJ1-1; v_gene: TRBV3-1; d_gene: NA; abundance: NA; CDR3nt: TGTGCCAGCAGTTCACGGTTGCGGTGGCGCACTGAAGCTTTCTTT; CDR3aa: CASSSRLRWRTEAFF
j_gene: TRBJ1-3; v_gene: TRBV29-1; d_gene: NA; abundance: NA; CDR3nt: TGCAGCAGCCTAGGGACAACCGGAAACACCATATATTTT; CDR3aa: CSSLGTTGNTIYF
j_gene: TRBJ1-4; v_gene: TRBV20-1; d_gene: NA; abundance: NA; CDR3nt: TGCAGTGCCCCGGAGGGGAATGAAAAACTGTTTTTT; CDR3aa: CSAPEGNEKLFF
j_gene: TRBJ1-2; v_gene: TRBV5-1; d_gene: NA; abundance: NA; CDR3nt: TGCGCCAGCAGCTTGGGACATGAGGGCTACACCTTC; CDR3aa: CASSLGHEGYTF
j_gene: TRBJ2-7; v_gene: TRBV6-5; d_gene: NA; abundance: NA; CDR3nt: TGTGCCAGCAGTTACAAGGACGGGAACTACGAGCAGTACTTC; CDR3aa: CASSYKDGNYEQYF
j_gene: TRBJ2-2; v_gene: TRBV11-3; d_gene: NA; abundance: few; CDR3nt: TGTGCCAGCAGCTTCGGGGGACAGCGAGGCACCGGGGAGCTGTTTTTT; CDR3aa: CASSFGGQRGTGELFF
j_gene: TRBJ2-1; v_gene: TRBV11-2; d_gene: NA; abundance: few; CDR3nt: TGTGCCAGCACCTACGGGAGTTCCTACAATGAGCAGTTCTTC; CDR3aa: CASTYGSSYNEQFF
j_gene: TRBJ1-4; v_gene: TRBV4-3; d_gene: NA; abundance: few; CDR3nt: TGCGCCAGCAGCCAAGATTGGTTGGGAAAACTGTTTTTT; CDR3aa: CASSQDWLGKLFF
j_gene: TRBJ2-1; v_gene: TRBV12-3/TRBV12-4; d_gene: NA; abundance: few; CDR3nt: TGTGCCAGCAGTCCTGAGGGGGAATACAATGAGCAGTTCTTC; CDR3aa: CASSPEGEYNEQFF
j_gene: TRBJ2-3; v_gene: TRBV7-2; d_gene: NA; abundance: NA; CDR3nt: TGTGCCAGCAGCTTAGAGTGGAGGGGTATAGATACGCAGTATTTT; CDR3aa: CASSLEWRGIDTQYF
j_gene: TRBJ2-1; v_gene: TRBV7-2; d_gene: TRBD2; abundance: few; CDR3nt: TGTGCCAGCAGCGTCAGGGGACTAGCGGTAGGTGAGCAGTTCTTC; CDR3aa: CASSVRGLAVGEQFF
j_gene: TRBJ1-2; v_gene: TRBV7-2; d_gene: NA; abundance: NA; CDR3nt: TGTGCCAGCAGCCCCTCGGTAGGAGTGGGCTACACCTTC; CDR3aa: CASSPSVGVGYTF
j_gene: TRBJ1-6; v_gene: TRBV5-1; d_gene: TRBD1; abundance: NA; CDR3nt: TGCGCCAGCAGTTACGGGACAGAAGATTCACCCCTCCACTTT; CDR3aa: CASSYGTEDSPLHF
j_gene: TRBJ2-1; v_gene: TRBV6-1; d_gene: NA; abundance: NA; CDR3nt: TGTGCCAGCAGTTTAGCGGTTCCCAGGGGTAATGAGCAGTTCTTC; CDR3aa: CASSLAVPRGNEQFF
j_gene: TRBJ2-1; v_gene: TRBV15; d_gene: NA; abundance: few; CDR3nt: TGTGCCACCAGCAGACAAAGGATCGCAAGCAATGAGCAGTTCTTC; CDR3aa: CATSRQRIASNEQFF
j_gene: TRBJ2-7; v_gene: TRBV18; d_gene: NA; abundance: NA; CDR3nt: TGTGCCAGCTCACCCGTCCGGGACACCAACTACGAGCAGTACTTC; CDR3aa: CASSPVRDTNYEQYF
j_gene: TRBJ2-7; v_gene: TRBV20-1; d_gene: TRBD2; abundance: few; CDR3nt: TGCAGTGCTACGACTAGCGGGGTATACGAGCAGTACTTC; CDR3aa: CSATTSGVYEQYF
j_gene: TRBJ1-2; v_gene: TRBV10-2; d_gene: NA; abundance: few; CDR3nt: TGCGCCAGCAGTAAACAGGCCTCCTATGGCTACACCTTC; CDR3aa: CASSKQASYGYTF
j_gene: TRBJ2-6; v_gene: TRBV6-1; d_gene: TRBD2; abundance: NA; CDR3nt: TGTGCCAGCAGTCAGGGACTAGCGGGATTCGTCTCTGGGGCCAACGTCCTGACTTTC; CDR3aa: CASSQGLAGFVSGANVLTF
j_gene: TRBJ1-2; v_gene: TRBV29-1; d_gene: NA; abundance: NA; CDR3nt: TGCAGCGTTGAAAGACAGGACTATGGCTACACCTTC; CDR3aa: CSVERQDYGYTF
j_gene: TRBJ2-7; v_gene: TRBV7-2; d_gene: NA; abundance: few; CDR3nt: TGTGCCAGCAGCCTAAATGAGTTGAGCCAAGCCGAGCAGTACTTC; CDR3aa: CASSLNELSQAEQYF
j_gene: TRBJ2-1; v_gene: TRBV15; d_gene: TRBD2; abundance: few; CDR3nt: TGTGCCACCAGCAGAGAACGGGGGGTCTCCAATGAGCAGTTCTTC; CDR3aa: CATSRERGVSNEQFF
j_gene: TRBJ2-1; v_gene: TRBV11-3; d_gene: NA; abundance: NA; CDR3nt: TGTGCCAGCAGCCTCGACTATCTTAATGAGCAGTTCTTC; CDR3aa: CASSLDYLNEQFF
j_gene: TRBJ2-1; v_gene: TRBV7-2; d_gene: TRBD1; abundance: few; CDR3nt: TGTGCCAGCAGCTTAGAGCGGACAGGGGGCCATGAGCAGTTCTTC; CDR3aa: CASSLERTGGHEQFF
j_gene: TRBJ1-5; v_gene: TRBV7-8; d_gene: NA; abundance: NA; CDR3nt: TGTGCCAGCAGCCCTGGTCACCCCAGGGATCAGCCCCAGCATTTT; CDR3aa: CASSPGHPRDQPQHF
j_gene: TRBJ1-4; v_gene: TRBV6-6; d_gene: TRBD1; abundance: NA; CDR3nt: TGTGCCATCTTGGGACAGCTTAATGAAAAACTGTTTTTT; CDR3aa: CAILGQLNEKLFF
j_gene: TRBJ2-7; v_gene: TRBV20-1; d_gene: TRBD1; abundance: few; CDR3nt: TGCAGTGCTAGAGCAGGGGGCGAGCAGTACTTC; CDR3aa: CSARAGGEQYF
j_gene: TRBJ2-1; v_gene: TRBV28; d_gene: NA; abundance: few; CDR3nt: TGTGCCAGCAACAACCCTAGAGGTGGGCGGAGCAATGAGCAGTTCTTC; CDR3aa: CASNNPRGGRSNEQFF
j_gene: TRBJ2-7; v_gene: TRBV27; d_gene: TRBD1; abundance: NA; CDR3nt: TGTGCCAGCAGTTTGACAGGGGGCCTAGTGCAGTACTTC; CDR3aa: CASSLTGGLVQYF
j_gene: TRBJ1-5; v_gene: TRBV29-1; d_gene: NA; abundance: NA; CDR3nt: TGCAGCGTTGTCCCCCTGAATGGCAGGGGCTCCCGAAATCAGCCCCAGCATTTT; CDR3aa: CSVVPLNGRGSRNQPQHF
j_gene: TRBJ2-7; v_gene: TRBV25-1; d_gene: NA; abundance: NA; CDR3nt: TGTGCCAGCAGGGGAGAGGTAGCCTACGAGCAGTACTTC; CDR3aa: CASRGEVAYEQYF
j_gene: TRBJ2-7; v_gene: TRBV7-8; d_gene: TRBD1; abundance: few; CDR3nt: TGTGCCAGCAGCTTAGCGAGAGACAGGGCCTACGAGCAGTACTTC; CDR3aa: CASSLARDRAYEQYF
j_gene: TRBJ2-1; v_gene: TRBV3-1; d_gene: NA; abundance: few; CDR3nt: TGTGCCAGCAGCCCTCGATACCGCCCTTTCGATGAGCAGTTCTTC; CDR3aa: CASSPRYRPFDEQFF
j_gene: TRBJ2-5; v_gene: TRBV3-1; d_gene: TRBD2; abundance: few; CDR3nt: TGTGCCAGCAGCCGTAGCGGGCAAAAAAGAGAGACCCAGTACTTC; CDR3aa: CASSRSGQKRETQYF
j_gene: TRBJ2-6; v_gene: TRBV7-2; d_gene: NA; abundance: few; CDR3nt: TGTGCCAGCAGCCCGAGAAACCCTAGGTCTGGGGCCAACGTCCTGACTTTC; CDR3aa: CASSPRNPRSGANVLTF
j_gene: TRBJ1-4; v_gene: TRBV5-1; d_gene: NA; abundance: NA; CDR3nt: TGCGCCAGCTGCCGGGACGTTCCTGAAAAACTGTTTTTT; CDR3aa: CASCRDVPEKLFF
j_gene: TRBJ2-7; v_gene: TRBV20-1; d_gene: NA; abundance: NA; CDR3nt: TGCAGTGCATCACGGGACAAAAAATCCTACGAGCAGTACTTC; CDR3aa: CSASRDKKSYEQYF
j_gene: TRBJ2-5; v_gene: TRBV6-1; d_gene: TRBD1; abundance: NA; CDR3nt: TGTGCCAGCCGTGACAGGGGGCGAGAGACCCAGTACTTC; CDR3aa: CASRDRGRETQYF
j_gene: TRBJ2-2; v_gene: TRBV27; d_gene: TRBD2; abundance: NA; CDR3nt: TGTGCCAGCAGTTTATTAGCGGGAGGGAACGGGGAGCTGTTTTTT; CDR3aa: CASSLLAGGNGELFF
j_gene: TRBJ1-2; v_gene: TRBV7-2; d_gene: TRBD1; abundance: NA; CDR3nt: TGTGCCAGCAGCCCAAGGGACAGGGGGAGCCACTATGGCTACACCTTC; CDR3aa: CASSPRDRGSHYGYTF
j_gene: TRBJ2-7; v_gene: TRBV7-9; d_gene: NA; abundance: many; CDR3nt: TGTGCCAGCAGCTCTTACGGACGGGACTCCTACGAGCAGTACTTC; CDR3aa: CASSSYGRDSYEQYF
j_gene: TRBJ1-1; v_gene: TRBV7-9; d_gene: NA; abundance: NA; CDR3nt: TGTGCCAGCAGCATCCTAACAGGACAGAACACTGAAGCTTTCTTT; CDR3aa: CASSILTGQNTEAFF
j_gene: TRBJ2-1; v_gene: TRBV7-2; d_gene: NA; abundance: NA; CDR3nt: TGTGCCAGCAGCTTGGTAGGATGGAATGAGCAGTTCTTC; CDR3aa: CASSLVGWNEQFF